These T cell receptor beta chains were read from a single sample in a study of T-cell memory formation after mild COVID-19. One entry per CDR3 protein results from TCRdb running MiXCR on the 5' RACE reads. Seen here are fewer than 650,000 distinct CDR3 sequences, about a fifth observed once, and the top ten hold around 9.2%. The sample comprised PBMCs or a T cell subset sorted from them (not recorded which). The source of these receptors is an adult woman who had mild COVID-19 (a few samples of this study predate the infection). Cell type and time point are not known. Both conserved end residues are trimmed from each CDR3. Fields, in order: D gene, V gene, J gene, CDR3 protein. The D gene is left open where the match is weak.

D gene: TRBD2
V gene: TRBV7-2
J gene: TRBJ2-1
CDR3 protein: ASSFGGRSAEQF

D gene: NA
V gene: TRBV5-1
J gene: TRBJ2-7
CDR3 protein: ASSLAGMAGAPYEQY

D gene: NA
V gene: TRBV4-1
J gene: TRBJ2-7
CDR3 protein: ASSQERGRGSYEQY

D gene: NA
V gene: TRBV7-9
J gene: TRBJ2-1
CDR3 protein: ASSLLSQYNEQF

D gene: TRBD1
V gene: TRBV10-3
J gene: TRBJ2-2
CDR3 protein: AISDRGKGELF

D gene: NA
V gene: TRBV10-3
J gene: TRBJ2-1
CDR3 protein: AISETGNEQF

D gene: NA
V gene: TRBV5-1
J gene: TRBJ2-3
CDR3 protein: ASSLRQTDTQY

D gene: NA
V gene: TRBV10-3
J gene: TRBJ1-2
CDR3 protein: AISVSGQVLYGYT

D gene: TRBD1
V gene: TRBV7-9
J gene: TRBJ2-1
CDR3 protein: ASSLPAGQGYNEQF

D gene: NA
V gene: TRBV20-1
J gene: TRBJ2-2
CDR3 protein: SAEEGNTGELF

D gene: NA
V gene: TRBV5-1
J gene: TRBJ1-1
CDR3 protein: ASSSTRGNQFMNTEAF

D gene: NA
V gene: TRBV5-1
J gene: TRBJ1-4
CDR3 protein: ASRWGNAEKLF

D gene: TRBD2
V gene: TRBV6-5
J gene: TRBJ2-7
CDR3 protein: ASRRTSGLYEQY

D gene: NA
V gene: TRBV29-1
J gene: TRBJ1-2
CDR3 protein: SVRKVGADGYT

D gene: TRBD1
V gene: TRBV20-1
J gene: TRBJ2-5
CDR3 protein: SARDPGQGAETQY

D gene: TRBD1
V gene: TRBV19
J gene: TRBJ2-1
CDR3 protein: ASSISFRTGSSYNEQF

D gene: TRBD2
V gene: TRBV7-2
J gene: TRBJ2-2
CDR3 protein: ASSLAGGSGGELF

D gene: NA
V gene: TRBV12-3/TRBV12-4
J gene: TRBJ2-3
CDR3 protein: ASSTDVVAAATSTDTQY

D gene: TRBD2
V gene: TRBV4-1
J gene: TRBJ2-3
CDR3 protein: ASSQDYSGGSSTDTQY

D gene: NA
V gene: TRBV5-6
J gene: TRBJ2-3
CDR3 protein: ASSPDRDRDWENTDTQY

D gene: NA
V gene: TRBV4-1
J gene: TRBJ2-7
CDR3 protein: ASSRQESSYEQY

D gene: NA
V gene: TRBV29-1
J gene: TRBJ2-1
CDR3 protein: SARGSYNEQF

D gene: TRBD1
V gene: TRBV6-6
J gene: TRBJ1-1
CDR3 protein: ASSYLGQGGTEAF

D gene: NA
V gene: TRBV5-6
J gene: TRBJ1-2
CDR3 protein: ASSHPTGTSGGYT

D gene: NA
V gene: TRBV14
J gene: TRBJ1-1
CDR3 protein: ASSQDRGLKAF

D gene: NA
V gene: TRBV6-5
J gene: TRBJ1-1
CDR3 protein: ASSIGQMNTEAF

D gene: NA
V gene: TRBV4-3
J gene: TRBJ2-7
CDR3 protein: ASSQDPGASEQY

D gene: NA
V gene: TRBV9
J gene: TRBJ2-3
CDR3 protein: ASSAQGTSSTDTQY

D gene: TRBD2
V gene: TRBV7-2
J gene: TRBJ2-1
CDR3 protein: ASSFTSGPYNEQF

D gene: NA
V gene: TRBV6-5
J gene: TRBJ2-7
CDR3 protein: ASTPRQTSGEQY

D gene: NA
V gene: TRBV29-1
J gene: TRBJ2-3
CDR3 protein: SASYSGLGTDTQY

D gene: TRBD1
V gene: TRBV7-9
J gene: TRBJ2-7
CDR3 protein: ASSSHVGQGGSRAPSEQY

D gene: NA
V gene: TRBV29-1
J gene: TRBJ2-7
CDR3 protein: SVAGPYSYEQY

D gene: NA
V gene: TRBV7-9
J gene: TRBJ2-1
CDR3 protein: ASRLRGEQF

D gene: TRBD1
V gene: TRBV4-3
J gene: TRBJ2-7
CDR3 protein: ASSQDLGGGPSYEQY

D gene: TRBD2
V gene: TRBV27
J gene: TRBJ2-2
CDR3 protein: ASSVLAGVNTGELF

D gene: NA
V gene: TRBV15
J gene: TRBJ1-2
CDR3 protein: ATSRDPGAGSTFNYGYT

D gene: TRBD1
V gene: TRBV20-1
J gene: TRBJ2-7
CDR3 protein: SARLDRGQYEQY

D gene: NA
V gene: TRBV13
J gene: TRBJ2-3
CDR3 protein: ASSFSIADTQY

D gene: TRBD1
V gene: TRBV24-1
J gene: TRBJ2-6
CDR3 protein: ATSDTQGERANVLT

D gene: TRBD2
V gene: TRBV5-4
J gene: TRBJ2-3
CDR3 protein: ASSFKSPAGEGDTQY

D gene: TRBD2
V gene: TRBV4-2
J gene: TRBJ2-3
CDR3 protein: ASSQRTSGGLGGADTQY

D gene: NA
V gene: TRBV2
J gene: TRBJ2-7
CDR3 protein: ASSGDVYEQY

D gene: TRBD2
V gene: TRBV20-1
J gene: TRBJ2-1
CDR3 protein: SARDFWREEGFNEQF

D gene: TRBD2
V gene: TRBV29-1
J gene: TRBJ2-1
CDR3 protein: SVTKRESYNEQF

D gene: TRBD2
V gene: TRBV11-2
J gene: TRBJ2-5
CDR3 protein: ASSLLAGGGLGETQY

D gene: NA
V gene: TRBV12-3/TRBV12-4
J gene: TRBJ1-5
CDR3 protein: ASSTQGSNQPQH

D gene: TRBD2
V gene: TRBV12-3/TRBV12-4
J gene: TRBJ2-1
CDR3 protein: ASRSVPSGSNEQF

D gene: TRBD1
V gene: TRBV12-3/TRBV12-4
J gene: TRBJ1-5
CDR3 protein: ASSLGDRGLGNQPQH

D gene: NA
V gene: TRBV7-2
J gene: TRBJ1-1
CDR3 protein: ASSLVVGDTEAF

D gene: NA
V gene: TRBV12-3/TRBV12-4
J gene: TRBJ2-7
CDR3 protein: ASSSPGRQTSYEQY

D gene: TRBD2
V gene: TRBV27
J gene: TRBJ2-7
CDR3 protein: ASMRGSTYEQY

D gene: TRBD1
V gene: TRBV7-6
J gene: TRBJ2-7
CDR3 protein: ASSLGQGSKEQY

D gene: NA
V gene: TRBV11-2
J gene: TRBJ2-1
CDR3 protein: ASIPTGLNEQF